Sequencing of this TCR beta chain was carried out in a study of early T cells in non-severe SARS-CoV-2 infection. Study-level background: Alpha and beta chains were unpaired, from unsorted whole-blood bulk RNA.

Findings and caveats of the study: Database matching using VDJdb favored anti-spike CD8 responses, with private and CD4 specificities left missing.

Points on this clonotype: Its cognate antigen is unknown.

V lost 8 bases to trimming and J lost 7 bases, with 17 bases between them. Germline CDR1 and CDR2: MNHEY and SVGAGI. CDR3 length: 13 residues. Separate cDNA molecules each had unique molecular identifiers attached to them. TCRdb redid the calling of the 5' RACE reads with MiXCR, one entry per CDR3 protein. The table shows tens of thousands of distinct CDR3 sequences, with about 10% occurring only once. The chain joins TRBV6-5 to TRBJ1-2; D is undetermined. The TCR sequence derives from an adult who was a healthcare worker with PCR-confirmed SARS-CoV-2 infection or an uninfected control (not recorded which). The sample consisted of whole blood, taken at baseline. This CDR3 reads CASAYRRGFGYTF. CDR3 coding DNA: TGTGCCAGCGCCTACCGTCGGGGATTTGGCTACACCTTC.